The rows below give T cell receptor beta chains drawn from one sample of a study of PD-1 blockade in classical Hodgkin lymphoma. Measured with immunoSEQ multiplex PCR; TCRdb has only the in-frame clones, and not every one. Among roughly 52,000 clones, about 89% were seen once, and the ten largest hold 6% to 7.5%. This sample comprised peripheral blood mononuclear cells (PBMCs), obtained before the fourth cycle of nivolumab. These receptors were collected from a human donor with classical Hodgkin lymphoma. The CDR3 runs from the conserved cysteine through the conserved F or W.

v_gene: TRBV7-9
j_gene: TRBJ2-1
CDR3aa: CASSADLVDEQFF

v_gene: TRBV4-3
j_gene: TRBJ2-1
CDR3aa: CASSQDPKPGTQQFF

v_gene: TRBV10-3
j_gene: TRBJ2-7
CDR3aa: CAITKGLARYEQYF

v_gene: TRBV6-1
j_gene: TRBJ2-2
CDR3aa: CASRRQIRETGELFF

v_gene: TRBV7-9
j_gene: TRBJ2-1
CDR3aa: CAGLRERNEQFF

v_gene: TRBV18
j_gene: TRBJ2-1
CDR3aa: CASSLQGYSDEQFF

v_gene: TRBV29-1
j_gene: TRBJ1-5
CDR3aa: CSVEAGVNQPQHF

v_gene: TRBV15
j_gene: TRBJ1-2
CDR3aa: CATSRGGQGRGYGYTF

v_gene: TRBV5-8
j_gene: TRBJ2-1
CDR3aa: CASSLGTRQRGEQFF

v_gene: TRBV9
j_gene: TRBJ2-1
CDR3aa: CASSSRDRGYNEQFF

v_gene: TRBV5-1
j_gene: TRBJ2-5
CDR3aa: CASSLTGAQETQYF

v_gene: TRBV29-1
j_gene: TRBJ1-2
CDR3aa: CSVGTDAFGYTF

v_gene: TRBV6-6
j_gene: TRBJ1-2
CDR3aa: CASSLAGDGYTF

v_gene: TRBV5-6
j_gene: TRBJ1-1
CDR3aa: CASSLGGNTEAFF

v_gene: TRBV28
j_gene: TRBJ1-4
CDR3aa: CASSFPGRTTNEKLFF

v_gene: TRBV29-1
j_gene: TRBJ2-7
CDR3aa: CSVEVRGIYEQYF

v_gene: TRBV10-3
j_gene: TRBJ2-3
CDR3aa: CAISTGTESTDTQYF

v_gene: TRBV19
j_gene: TRBJ1-1
CDR3aa: CASVTGPGNTEAFF

v_gene: TRBV28
j_gene: TRBJ1-4
CDR3aa: CASSRPSINEKLFF

v_gene: TRBV5-1
j_gene: TRBJ2-2
CDR3aa: CASSSGQFSNTGELFF

v_gene: TRBV7-8
j_gene: TRBJ2-7
CDR3aa: CASSPRGVSTYEQYF

v_gene: TRBV29-1
j_gene: TRBJ2-5
CDR3aa: CSVVRGGSGETQYF

v_gene: TRBV5-1
j_gene: TRBJ2-5
CDR3aa: CASSRRLAGVETQYF

v_gene: TRBV15
j_gene: TRBJ1-3
CDR3aa: CATSQTTGNTIYF

v_gene: TRBV19
j_gene: TRBJ2-1
CDR3aa: CASKQAFSSYNEQFF

v_gene: TRBV28
j_gene: TRBJ2-3
CDR3aa: CASSFPDTRGTQYF

v_gene: TRBV21-1
j_gene: TRBJ1-5
CDR3aa: CASSKERQDREPSNQPQHF

v_gene: TRBV28
j_gene: TRBJ1-2
CDR3aa: CASTPPDGEYGYTF

v_gene: TRBV7-2
j_gene: TRBJ2-5
CDR3aa: CASSEGQGGQETQYF

v_gene: TRBV9
j_gene: TRBJ2-1
CDR3aa: CASSSGTEAYNEQFF

v_gene: TRBV7-9
j_gene: TRBJ1-4
CDR3aa: CASSLTGGEEKLFF

v_gene: TRBV14
j_gene: TRBJ1-1
CDR3aa: CASSPWTMGMNTEAFF

v_gene: TRBV27
j_gene: TRBJ2-7
CDR3aa: CASRRGGSSYEQYF

v_gene: TRBV27
j_gene: TRBJ2-5
CDR3aa: CASSLQGSGTQYF

v_gene: TRBV10-1
j_gene: TRBJ2-2
CDR3aa: CASSDRAGLTGELFF

v_gene: TRBV7-9
j_gene: TRBJ2-2
CDR3aa: CASSLAKTTGELFF

v_gene: TRBV7-6
j_gene: TRBJ2-2
CDR3aa: CASSSGQGARDTGELFF

v_gene: TRBV4-2
j_gene: TRBJ2-2
CDR3aa: CASSQSGTGFTGELFF

v_gene: TRBV7-9
j_gene: TRBJ2-7
CDR3aa: CASSLGLNAQYF

v_gene: TRBV9
j_gene: TRBJ2-3
CDR3aa: CASSGPGTDTQYF

v_gene: TRBV9
j_gene: TRBJ1-1
CDR3aa: CASSVDGDPTEAFF

v_gene: TRBV27
j_gene: TRBJ2-3
CDR3aa: CASSFSGRVSTDTQYF

v_gene: TRBV15
j_gene: TRBJ2-7
CDR3aa: CATSTGTGSYEQYF

v_gene: TRBV6-5
j_gene: TRBJ2-5
CDR3aa: CASSDPTSAETQYF

v_gene: TRBV15
j_gene: TRBJ1-1
CDR3aa: CATLVAKDRAPGDTEAFF

v_gene: TRBV5-1
j_gene: TRBJ1-5
CDR3aa: CASSLDGGQGQPQHF

v_gene: TRBV7-9
j_gene: TRBJ2-7
CDR3aa: CASSLAVNTNEQYF

v_gene: TRBV4-1
j_gene: TRBJ1-2
CDR3aa: CASSLTGRDRGWGQGYTF

v_gene: TRBV10-3
j_gene: TRBJ2-1
CDR3aa: CAISESGSGGDNEQFF

v_gene: TRBV5-1
j_gene: TRBJ2-5
CDR3aa: CASSRDRARETQYF

v_gene: TRBV5-1
j_gene: TRBJ2-5
CDR3aa: CASSLGLAGGPSQETQYF

v_gene: TRBV9
j_gene: TRBJ1-1
CDR3aa: CASSVAENTEAFF

v_gene: TRBV27
j_gene: TRBJ2-7
CDR3aa: CASGTYEQYF